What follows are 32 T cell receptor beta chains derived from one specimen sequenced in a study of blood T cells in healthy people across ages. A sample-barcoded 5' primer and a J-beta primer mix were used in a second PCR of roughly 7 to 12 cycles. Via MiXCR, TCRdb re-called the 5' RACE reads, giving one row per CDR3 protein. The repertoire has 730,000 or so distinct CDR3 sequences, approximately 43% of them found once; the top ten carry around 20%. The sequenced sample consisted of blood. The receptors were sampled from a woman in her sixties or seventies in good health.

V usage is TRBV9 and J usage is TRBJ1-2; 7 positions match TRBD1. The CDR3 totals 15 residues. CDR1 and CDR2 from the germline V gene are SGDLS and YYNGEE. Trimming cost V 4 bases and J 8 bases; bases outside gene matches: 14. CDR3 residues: CASSPNDRALEGYTF. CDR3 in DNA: TGTGCCAGCAGCCCCAATGACAGGGCCCTTGAGGGCTACACCTTC.

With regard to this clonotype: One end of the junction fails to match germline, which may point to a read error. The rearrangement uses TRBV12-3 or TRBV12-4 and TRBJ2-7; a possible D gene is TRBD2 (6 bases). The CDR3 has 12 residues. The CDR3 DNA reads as TGTGCCGGCAGCCGGGGGTACTACGAGCAGTACTTC. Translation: CAGSRGYYEQYF.

CDR3 in DNA: TGTGCCAGCAGATACACCGGGACAGGGAATGAAAAACTGTTTTTT. It yields the protein CASRYTGTGNEKLFF. The genes are TRBV6-6 and TRBJ1-4; 9 bases fit TRBD1. Germline V gene data show CDR1 as MNHNY and CDR2 as SVGAGI (reference sequence). The CDR3 consists of 15 residues. The V segment lost 6 bases and the J segment 5 bases; nucleotides outside the gene matches: 7.

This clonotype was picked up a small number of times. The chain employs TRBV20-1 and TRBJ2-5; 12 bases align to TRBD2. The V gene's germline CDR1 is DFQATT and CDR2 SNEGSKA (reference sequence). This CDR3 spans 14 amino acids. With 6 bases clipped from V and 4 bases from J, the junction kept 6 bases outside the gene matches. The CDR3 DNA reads TGCAGTGCGCCGACTAGCGGGGGCGTAGAGACCCAGTACTTC. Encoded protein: CSAPTSGGVETQYF.

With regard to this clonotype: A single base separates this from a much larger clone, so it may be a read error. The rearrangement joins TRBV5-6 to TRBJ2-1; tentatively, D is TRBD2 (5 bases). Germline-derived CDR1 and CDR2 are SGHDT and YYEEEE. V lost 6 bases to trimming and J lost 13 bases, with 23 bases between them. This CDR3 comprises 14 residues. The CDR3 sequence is CASTLTPREETQFF. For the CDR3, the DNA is TGTGCCAGCACCCTTACTCCGAGGGAAGAGACCCAGTTCTTC.

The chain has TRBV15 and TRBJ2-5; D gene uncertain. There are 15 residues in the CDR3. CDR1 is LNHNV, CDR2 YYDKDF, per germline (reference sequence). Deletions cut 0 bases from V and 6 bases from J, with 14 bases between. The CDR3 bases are TGTGCCACCAGCAGAGATCTGGGCCTAACCAAGACCCAGTACTTC. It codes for CATSRDLGLTKTQYF.

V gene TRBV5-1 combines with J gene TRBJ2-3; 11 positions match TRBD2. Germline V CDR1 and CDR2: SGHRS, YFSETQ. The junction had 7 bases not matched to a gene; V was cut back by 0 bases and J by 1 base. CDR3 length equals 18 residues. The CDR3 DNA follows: TGCGCCAGCAGCTTGGCCCTAGCGGGGGGTCGAGGCACAGATACGCAGTATTTT. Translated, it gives CASSLALAGGRGTDTQYF.

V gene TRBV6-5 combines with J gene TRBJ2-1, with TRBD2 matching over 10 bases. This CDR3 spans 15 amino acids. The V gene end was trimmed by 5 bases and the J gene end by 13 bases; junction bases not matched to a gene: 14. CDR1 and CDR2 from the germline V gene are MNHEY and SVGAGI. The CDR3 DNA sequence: TGTGCCAGCAGTAGAGAGCGGGAGGGCATCGAGACCCAGTTCTTC. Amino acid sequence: CASSREREGIETQFF.

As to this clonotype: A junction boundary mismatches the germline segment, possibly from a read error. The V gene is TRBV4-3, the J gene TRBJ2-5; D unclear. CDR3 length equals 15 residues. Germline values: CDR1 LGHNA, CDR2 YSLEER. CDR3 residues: CASGQDLGTGETQYF. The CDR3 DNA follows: TGCGCCAGCGGCCAAGATCTGGGAACGGGAGAGACCCAGTACTTC.

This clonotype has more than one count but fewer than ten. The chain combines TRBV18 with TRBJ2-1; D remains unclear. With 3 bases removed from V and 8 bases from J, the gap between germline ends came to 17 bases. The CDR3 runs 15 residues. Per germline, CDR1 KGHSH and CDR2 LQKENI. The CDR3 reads CASSPRRLLEDEQFF. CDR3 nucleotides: TGTGCCAGCTCACCGCGACGGCTCCTTGAGGATGAGCAGTTCTTC. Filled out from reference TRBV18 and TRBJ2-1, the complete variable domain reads NAGVMQNPRHLVRRRGQEARLRCSPMKGHSHVYWYRQLPEEGLKFMVYLQKENIIDESGMPKERFSAEFPKEGPSILRIQQVVRGDSAAYFCASSPRRLLEDEQFFGPGTRLTVL.

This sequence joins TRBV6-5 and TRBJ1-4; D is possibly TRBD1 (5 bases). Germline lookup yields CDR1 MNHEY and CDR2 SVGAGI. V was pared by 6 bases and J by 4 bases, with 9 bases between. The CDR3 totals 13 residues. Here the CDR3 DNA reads TGTGCCAGCAGGCGGGGGAATAATGAAAAACTGTTTTTT. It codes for CASRRGNNEKLFF.

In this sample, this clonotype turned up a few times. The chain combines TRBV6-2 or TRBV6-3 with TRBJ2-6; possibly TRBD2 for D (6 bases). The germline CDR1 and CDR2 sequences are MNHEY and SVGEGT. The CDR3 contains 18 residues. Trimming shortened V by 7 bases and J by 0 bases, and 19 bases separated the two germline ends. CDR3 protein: CASNRRGLFHSGANVLTF. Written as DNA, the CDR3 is TGTGCCAGCAATCGACGGGGGTTGTTTCACTCTGGGGCCAACGTCCTGACTTTC.

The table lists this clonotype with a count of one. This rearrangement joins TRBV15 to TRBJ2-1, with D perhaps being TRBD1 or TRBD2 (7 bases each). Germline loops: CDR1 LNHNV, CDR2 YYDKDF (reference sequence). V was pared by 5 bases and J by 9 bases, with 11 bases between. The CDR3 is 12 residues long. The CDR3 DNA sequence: TGTGCCACCAGCCCCAGGGGGGGTGAGCAGTTCTTC. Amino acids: CATSPRGGEQFF.

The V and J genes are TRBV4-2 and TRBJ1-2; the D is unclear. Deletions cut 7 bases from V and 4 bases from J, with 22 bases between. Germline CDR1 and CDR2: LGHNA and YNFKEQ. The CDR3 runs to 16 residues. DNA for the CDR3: TGTGCCAGCACCCCACCCCTCCGGGGTGTCGGCTATGGCTACACCTTC. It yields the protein CASTPPLRGVGYGYTF.

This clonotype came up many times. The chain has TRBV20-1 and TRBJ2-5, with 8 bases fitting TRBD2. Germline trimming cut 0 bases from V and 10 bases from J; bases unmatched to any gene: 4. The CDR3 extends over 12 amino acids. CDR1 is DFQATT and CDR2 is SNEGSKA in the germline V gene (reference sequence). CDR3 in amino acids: CSARDPGGGQYF. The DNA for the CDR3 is TGCAGTGCTAGAGACCCGGGGGGGGGCCAGTACTTC.

The CDR3 DNA reads TGTGCCAGCAGTTTTAAGGGACGTCATGGCTACACCTTC. Translated, it gives CASSFKGRHGYTF. The rearrangement joins TRBV6-5 to TRBJ1-2, with a weak D call TRBD1 (5 bases). With 4 bases removed from V and 6 bases from J, the gap between germline ends came to 12 bases. Germline lookup yields CDR1 MNHEY and CDR2 SVGAGI. The CDR3 contains 13 residues.

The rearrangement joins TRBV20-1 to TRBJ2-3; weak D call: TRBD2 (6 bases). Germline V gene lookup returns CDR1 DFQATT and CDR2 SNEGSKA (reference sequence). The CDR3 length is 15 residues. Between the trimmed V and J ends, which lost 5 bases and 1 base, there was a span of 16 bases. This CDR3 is CSAGGRGTGTDTQYF. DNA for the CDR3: TGCAGTGCTGGGGGACGGGGGACTGGCACAGATACGCAGTATTTT.

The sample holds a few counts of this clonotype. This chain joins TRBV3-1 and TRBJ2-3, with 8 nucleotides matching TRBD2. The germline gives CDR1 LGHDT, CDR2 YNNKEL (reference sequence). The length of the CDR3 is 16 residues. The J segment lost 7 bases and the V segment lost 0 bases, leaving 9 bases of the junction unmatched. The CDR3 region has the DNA TGTGCCAGCAGCCAAGAGGTCCGGGGGGGCTCAAATACGCAGTATTTT. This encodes CASSQEVRGGSNTQYF.

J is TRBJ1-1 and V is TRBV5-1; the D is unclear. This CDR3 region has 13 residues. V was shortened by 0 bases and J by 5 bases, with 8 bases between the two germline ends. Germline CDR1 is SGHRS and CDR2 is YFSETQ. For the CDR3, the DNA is TGCGCCAGCAGCTTGGAAGGGAGGACTGAAGCTTTCTTT. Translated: CASSLEGRTEAFF.

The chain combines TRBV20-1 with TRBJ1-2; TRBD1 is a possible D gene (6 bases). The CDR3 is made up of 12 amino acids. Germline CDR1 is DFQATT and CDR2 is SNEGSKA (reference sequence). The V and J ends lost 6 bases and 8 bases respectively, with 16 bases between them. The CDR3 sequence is CSAGSLTGGYTF. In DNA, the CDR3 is TGCAGTGCAGGATCTTTGACAGGAGGCTACACCTTC.

DNA for the CDR3: TGTGCCAGCAGTCCGCTGCTAGCGGAAGGGACCCAGTACTTC. Translation gives CASSPLLAEGTQYF. The J gene is TRBJ2-5, the V gene TRBV28; 7 nucleotides line up with TRBD2. The V gene's germline CDR1 is MDHEN and CDR2 SYDVKM. V shed 5 bases, J shed 7 bases, and the junction held 10 bases outside the gene matches. The CDR3 length is 14 residues.

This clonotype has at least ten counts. The CDR3 spells CASSQEGWGRSNQPQHF. The DNA of the CDR3 is TGCGCCAGCAGCCAAGAAGGATGGGGTCGTAGCAATCAGCCCCAGCATTTT. The genes are TRBV4-1 and TRBJ1-5; no clear D gene. The germline V gene has CDR1 MGHRA and CDR2 YSYEKL. CDR3 length: 17 amino acids. V was cut by 0 bases and J by 0 bases, with 12 bases left in between.

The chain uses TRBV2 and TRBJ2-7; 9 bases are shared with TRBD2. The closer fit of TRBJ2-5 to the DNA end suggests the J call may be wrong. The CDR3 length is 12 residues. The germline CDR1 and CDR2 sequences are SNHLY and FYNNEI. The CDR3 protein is CASSGGGVTQYF. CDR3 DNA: TGTGCCAGCTCCGGCGGGGGGGTGACCCAGTACTTC.

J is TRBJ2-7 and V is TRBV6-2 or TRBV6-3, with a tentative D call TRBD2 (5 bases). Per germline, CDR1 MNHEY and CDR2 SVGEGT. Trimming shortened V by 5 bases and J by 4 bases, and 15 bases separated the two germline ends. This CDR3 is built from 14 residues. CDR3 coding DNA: TGTGCCAGCAGTGATGCGGGCGGGCCTTACGAGCAGTACTTC. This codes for CASSDAGGPYEQYF.

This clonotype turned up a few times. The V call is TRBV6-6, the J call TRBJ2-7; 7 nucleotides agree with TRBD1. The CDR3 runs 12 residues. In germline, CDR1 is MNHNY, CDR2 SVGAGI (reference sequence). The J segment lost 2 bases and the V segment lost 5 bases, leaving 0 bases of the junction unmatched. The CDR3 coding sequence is TGTGCCAGCAGTACAGGGGCCTACGAGCAGTACTTC. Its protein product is CASSTGAYEQYF.

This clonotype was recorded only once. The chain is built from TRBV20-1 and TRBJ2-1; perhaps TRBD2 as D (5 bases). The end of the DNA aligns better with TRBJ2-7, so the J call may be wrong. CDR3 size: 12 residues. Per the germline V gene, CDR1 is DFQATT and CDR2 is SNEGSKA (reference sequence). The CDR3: CSPEDLNNEQYF. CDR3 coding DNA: TGCAGCCCGGAGGATCTCAACAATGAGCAGTACTTC.

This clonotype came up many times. CDR3 in amino acids: CASSSRTGNTEAFF. CDR3 DNA: TGTGCCAGCAGTTCACGGACAGGGAACACTGAAGCTTTCTTT. The chain is built from TRBV12-3 or TRBV12-4 and TRBJ1-1; 7 bases map to TRBD1. The CDR3 is 14 amino acids. With V trimmed by 4 bases and J by 1 base, 3 bases remained unmatched.

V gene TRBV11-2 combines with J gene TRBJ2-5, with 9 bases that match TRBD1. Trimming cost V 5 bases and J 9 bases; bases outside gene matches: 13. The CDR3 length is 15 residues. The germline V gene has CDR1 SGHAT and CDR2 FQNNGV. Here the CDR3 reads CASSPNVRDREAQYF. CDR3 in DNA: TGTGCCAGCAGCCCCAACGTTCGGGACAGGGAGGCCCAGTACTTC.

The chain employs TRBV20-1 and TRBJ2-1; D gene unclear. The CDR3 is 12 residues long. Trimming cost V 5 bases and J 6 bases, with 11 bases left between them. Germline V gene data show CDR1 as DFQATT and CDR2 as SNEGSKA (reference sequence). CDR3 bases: TGCAGTGCTGGCCGAGATGTCAATGAGCAGTTCTTC. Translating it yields CSAGRDVNEQFF.

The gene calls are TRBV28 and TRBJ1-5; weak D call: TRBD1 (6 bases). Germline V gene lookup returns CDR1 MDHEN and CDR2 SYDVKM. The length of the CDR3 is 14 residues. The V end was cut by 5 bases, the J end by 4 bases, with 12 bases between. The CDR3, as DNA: TGTGCCAGCAGTACAGGGCAGCGTAATCAGCCCCAGCATTTT. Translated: CASSTGQRNQPQHF.

The CDR3 DNA reads as TGTGCCAGCAGTTATCCCAAGGCGGGGCAGGCTAACTATGGCTACACCTTC. As protein: CASSYPKAGQANYGYTF. The rearrangement uses TRBV6-5 and TRBJ1-2, with D possibly TRBD1 on 5 matching bases. Trimming left V 3 bases short and J 0 bases short, with 17 bases between. Germline CDR1 and CDR2: MNHEY and SVGAGI. This CDR3 spans 17 amino acids.

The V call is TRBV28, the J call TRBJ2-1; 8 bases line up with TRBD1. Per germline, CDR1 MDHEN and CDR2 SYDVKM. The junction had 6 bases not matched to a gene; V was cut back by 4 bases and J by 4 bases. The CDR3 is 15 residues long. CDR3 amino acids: CASSSMDREYNEQFF. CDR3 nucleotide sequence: TGTGCCAGCAGTTCCATGGACAGGGAGTACAATGAGCAGTTCTTC. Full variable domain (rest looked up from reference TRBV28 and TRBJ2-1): DVKVTQSSRYLVKRTGEKVFLECVQDMDHENMFWYRQDPGLGLRLIYFSYDVKMKEKGDIPEGYSVSREKKERFSLILESASTNQTSMYLCASSSMDREYNEQFFGPGTRLTVL.